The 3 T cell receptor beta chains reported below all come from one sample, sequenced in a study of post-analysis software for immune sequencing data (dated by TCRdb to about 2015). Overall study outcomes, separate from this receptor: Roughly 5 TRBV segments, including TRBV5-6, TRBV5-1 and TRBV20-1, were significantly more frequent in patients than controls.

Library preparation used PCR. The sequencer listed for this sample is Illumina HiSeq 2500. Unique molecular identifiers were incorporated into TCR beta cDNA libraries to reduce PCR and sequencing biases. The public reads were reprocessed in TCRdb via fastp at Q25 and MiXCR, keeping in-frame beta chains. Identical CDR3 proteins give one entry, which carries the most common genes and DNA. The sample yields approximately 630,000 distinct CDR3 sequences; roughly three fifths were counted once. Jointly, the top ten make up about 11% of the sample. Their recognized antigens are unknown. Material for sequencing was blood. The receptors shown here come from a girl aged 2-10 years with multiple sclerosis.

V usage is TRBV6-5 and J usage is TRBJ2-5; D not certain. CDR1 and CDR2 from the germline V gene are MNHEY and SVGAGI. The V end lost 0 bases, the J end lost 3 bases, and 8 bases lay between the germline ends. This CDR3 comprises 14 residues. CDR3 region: CASSYSYSKETQYF. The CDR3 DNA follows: TGTGCCAGCAGTTACTCCTACAGTAAAGAGACCCAGTACTTC.

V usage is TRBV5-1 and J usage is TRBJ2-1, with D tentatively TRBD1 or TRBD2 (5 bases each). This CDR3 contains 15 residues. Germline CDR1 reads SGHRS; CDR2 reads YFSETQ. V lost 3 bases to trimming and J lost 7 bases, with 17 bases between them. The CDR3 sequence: CASSSRDPRGNEQFF. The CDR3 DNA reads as TGCGCCAGCAGCTCCCGGGACCCGCGCGGGAATGAGCAGTTCTTC.

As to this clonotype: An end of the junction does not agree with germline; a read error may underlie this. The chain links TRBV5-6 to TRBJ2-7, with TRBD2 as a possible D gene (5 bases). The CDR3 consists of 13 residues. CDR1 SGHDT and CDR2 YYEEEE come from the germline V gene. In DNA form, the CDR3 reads TGTGCCAGCAACTTGCTGGGAGTCTACGAGCAGTACTTC. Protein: CASNLLGVYEQYF.